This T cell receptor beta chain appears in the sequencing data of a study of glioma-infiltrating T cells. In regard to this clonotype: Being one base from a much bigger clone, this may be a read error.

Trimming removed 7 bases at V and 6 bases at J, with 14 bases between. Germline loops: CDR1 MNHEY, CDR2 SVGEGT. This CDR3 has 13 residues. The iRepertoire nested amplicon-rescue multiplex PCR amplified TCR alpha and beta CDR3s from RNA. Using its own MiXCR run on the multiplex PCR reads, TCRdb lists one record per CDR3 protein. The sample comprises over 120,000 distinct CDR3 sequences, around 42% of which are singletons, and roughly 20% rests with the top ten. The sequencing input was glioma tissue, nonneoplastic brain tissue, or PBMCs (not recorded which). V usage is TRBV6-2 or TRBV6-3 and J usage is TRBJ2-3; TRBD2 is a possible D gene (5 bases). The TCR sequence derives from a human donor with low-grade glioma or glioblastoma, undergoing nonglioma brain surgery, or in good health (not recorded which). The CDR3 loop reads CASMGAAEDTQYF. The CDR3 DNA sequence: TGTGCCAGCATGGGAGCGGCTGAGGATACGCAGTATTTT.